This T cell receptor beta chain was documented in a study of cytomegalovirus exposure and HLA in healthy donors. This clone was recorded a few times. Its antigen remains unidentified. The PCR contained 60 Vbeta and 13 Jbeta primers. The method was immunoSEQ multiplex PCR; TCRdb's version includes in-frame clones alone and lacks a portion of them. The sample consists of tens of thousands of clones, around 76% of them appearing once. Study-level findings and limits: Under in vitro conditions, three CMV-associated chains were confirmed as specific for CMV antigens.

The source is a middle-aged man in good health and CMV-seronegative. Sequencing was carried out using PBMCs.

The CDR3 loop reads CASLIVTDTQYF. The CDR3 nucleotides read TGTGCCAGCCTAATAGTCACAGATACGCAGTATTTT. The rearrangement joins TRBV7-9 to TRBJ2-3, with unresolved D. Germline V gene data show CDR1 as SEHNR and CDR2 as FQNEAQ (reference sequence). V lost 8 bases and J 2 bases, leaving 8 bases between the germline ends. The CDR3 is 12 residues long.